This TCR beta chain emerged from a study of T cell changes during pregnancy in multiple sclerosis. The repertoire was sequenced with immunoSEQ multiplex PCR; TCRdb's copy has only in-frame clones and lacks some. Counted here are 85,000 to 95,000 clones, around 92% occurring once; the ten biggest clones make up more than 1.5%. CDR3 size: 16 residues. V shed 8 bases, J shed 0 bases, and the junction held 4 bases outside the gene matches. Germline V gives CDR1 MDHEN, CDR2 SYDVKM. The input for sequencing was peripheral blood, taken after pregnancy. The V call is TRBV28, the J call TRBJ2-6, with 10 bases lining up with TRBD1. The clonotype comes from a female donor in good health, enrolled as a control in a pregnancy study. In DNA, the CDR3 is TGTGCCAGCTCCGGGACAGGGGACTCTGGGGCCAACGTCCTGACTTTC. It codes for CASSGTGDSGANVLTF. The whole variable domain, remainder taken from reference TRBV28 and TRBJ2-6, is DVKVTQSSRYLVKRTGEKVFLECVQDMDHENMFWYRQDPGLGLRLIYFSYDVKMKEKGDIPEGYSVSREKKERFSLILESASTNQTSMYLCASSGTGDSGANVLTFGAGSRLTVL.